This TCR beta chain was captured in a study of blood T cell repertoires in COVID-19. Across the whole study: Italy, Spain and the United States were the sources of the convalescent and acute COVID-19 samples. PBMCs, B-cell-depleted T cells, or T cells provided the cDNA or gDNA that made up the material.

Original processing methods: Reference gene primer amplification yielded estimated nucleated cell counts. Repertoires were generated with immunoSEQ multiplex PCR, while TCRdb's copy carries only in-frame clones and drops some. The V and J calls and clone size are taken from that table; D and trimming were inferred from the DNA. The table has about 83,000 clones, roughly 80% seen once. This clone has just one count. This CDR3 has 14 residues. The germline V gene has CDR1 SGHRS and CDR2 YFSETQ. The J segment lost 6 bases and the V segment lost 4 bases, leaving 9 bases of the junction unmatched. The TCR sequence derives from a woman of 80 years or more with acute or convalescent COVID-19. The rearrangement uses TRBV5-1 and TRBJ2-7; TRBD1 aligns across 8 bases. Source material: peripheral blood. The CDR3: CASSTGQGWGEQYF. The CDR3 nucleotides are TGCGCCAGCAGCACAGGACAGGGATGGGGCGAGCAGTACTTC.